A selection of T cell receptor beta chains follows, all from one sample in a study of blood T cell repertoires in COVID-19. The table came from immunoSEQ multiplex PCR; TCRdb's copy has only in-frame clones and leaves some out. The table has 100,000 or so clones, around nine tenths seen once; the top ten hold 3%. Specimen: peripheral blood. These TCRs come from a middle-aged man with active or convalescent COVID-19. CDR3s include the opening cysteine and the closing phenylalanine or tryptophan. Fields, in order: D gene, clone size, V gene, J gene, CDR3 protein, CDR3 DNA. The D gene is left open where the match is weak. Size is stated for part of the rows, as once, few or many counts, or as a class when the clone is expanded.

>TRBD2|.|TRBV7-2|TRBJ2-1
CASSLGPLAGENNEQFF
TGTGCCAGCAGCTTAGGACCCCTAGCGGGGGAGAACAATGAGCAGTTCTTC
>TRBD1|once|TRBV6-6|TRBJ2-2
CASSPDRVGTGELFF
TGTGCCAGCAGCCCCGACAGGGTCGGCACCGGGGAGCTGTTTTTT
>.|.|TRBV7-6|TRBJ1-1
CASSLEAGETEAFF
TGTGCCAGCAGCTTAGAGGCAGGGGAGACTGAAGCTTTCTTT
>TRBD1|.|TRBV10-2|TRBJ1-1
CASRATGQNTEAFF
TGCGCCAGCAGGGCGACAGGGCAGAACACTGAAGCTTTCTTT
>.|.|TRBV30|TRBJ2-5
CAWRPGNFQTQYF
TGTGCCTGGAGGCCGGGGAACTTTCAGACCCAGTACTTC
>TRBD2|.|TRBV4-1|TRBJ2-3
CASSQPGGRLAVADTQYF
TGCGCCAGCAGCCAGCCGGGGGGAAGACTAGCGGTTGCAGATACGCAGTATTTT
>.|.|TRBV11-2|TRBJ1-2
CASSLGQGGVYGYTF
TGTGCCAGCAGCTTAGGGCAGGGAGGAGTCTATGGCTACACCTTC
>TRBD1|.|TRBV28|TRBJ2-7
CASRSRDRTYEQYF
TGTGCCAGCAGATCCCGGGACAGAACCTACGAGCAGTACTTC
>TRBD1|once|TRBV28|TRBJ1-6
CASSRPGQGENSPLHF
TGTGCCAGCAGTAGACCGGGACAGGGGGAAAATTCACCCCTCCACTTT
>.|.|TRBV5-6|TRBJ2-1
CASSLSGAYNEQFF
TGTGCCAGCAGCTTATCCGGGGCCTACAATGAGCAGTTCTTC
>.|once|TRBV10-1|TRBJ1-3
CASSESGTGNTIYF
TGCGCCAGCAGTGAATCAGGGACTGGAAACACCATATATTTT
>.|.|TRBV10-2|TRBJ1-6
CASSGGDDSPLHF
TGCGCCAGCAGTGGGGGGGATGATTCACCCCTCCACTTT
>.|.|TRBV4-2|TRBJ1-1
CASSQDLQGMNTEAFF
TGTGCCAGCAGCCAAGATCTTCAGGGGATGAACACTGAAGCTTTCTTT
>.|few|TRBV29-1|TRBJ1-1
CSVLDRNTEAFF
TGCAGCGTCTTGGACAGGAACACTGAAGCTTTCTTT
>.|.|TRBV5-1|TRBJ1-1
CASSDQGSSTEAFF
TGCGCCAGCAGCGACCAGGGGAGTTCTACTGAAGCTTTCTTT
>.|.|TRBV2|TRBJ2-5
CASRQGTETQYF
TGTGCCAGCCGGCAGGGGACAGAGACCCAGTACTTC
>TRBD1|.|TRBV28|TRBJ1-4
CASSSTPGGEKLFF
TGTGCCAGCAGCTCGACCCCAGGGGGTGAAAAACTGTTTTTT
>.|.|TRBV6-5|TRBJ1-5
CASRQGSNQPQHF
TGTGCCAGCCGCCAGGGGAGCAATCAGCCCCAGCATTTT
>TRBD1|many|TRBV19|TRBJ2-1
CASSGTGASNEQFF
TGTGCCAGTAGTGGGACAGGGGCGTCCAATGAGCAGTTCTTC
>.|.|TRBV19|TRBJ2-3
CASSKRATDTQYF
TGTGCCAGTAGTAAAAGAGCCACAGATACGCAGTATTTT
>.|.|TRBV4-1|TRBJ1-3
CASSQGFVQSSGNTIYF
TGCGCCAGCAGCCAAGGGTTTGTACAGAGCTCTGGAAACACCATATATTTT
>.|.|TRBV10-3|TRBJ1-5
CAISGTDDSNQPQHF
TGTGCCATCAGTGGGACTGACGATAGCAATCAGCCCCAGCATTTT
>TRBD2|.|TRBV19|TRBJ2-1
CATKSQGGTEQFF
TGTGCCACCAAATCCCAGGGAGGGACTGAGCAGTTCTTC
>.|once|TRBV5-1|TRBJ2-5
CASSLSAVARETQYF
TGCGCCAGCAGCTTGTCTGCGGTAGCCCGGGAGACCCAGTACTTC
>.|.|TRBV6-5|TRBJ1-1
CASSYSEVGTEAFF
TGTGCCAGCAGTTACTCGGAGGTTGGCACTGAAGCTTTCTTT
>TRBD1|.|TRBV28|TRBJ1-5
CASSPGQGLRQPQHF
TGTGCCAGCAGTCCCGGACAGGGACTAAGGCAGCCCCAGCATTTT
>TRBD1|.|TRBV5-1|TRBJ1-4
CASSGRQGPNEKLFF
TGCGCCAGCAGCGGGAGACAGGGTCCTAATGAAAAACTGTTTTTT
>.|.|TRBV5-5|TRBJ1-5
CASSSGTPNQPQHF
TGTGCCAGCAGCTCCGGGACACCGAATCAGCCCCAGCATTTT
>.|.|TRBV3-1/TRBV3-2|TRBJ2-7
CASSRRTGQEQYF
TGTGCCAGCAGCCGACGCACAGGGCAGGAGCAGTACTTC
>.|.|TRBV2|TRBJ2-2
CATSLNTGELFF
TGTGCCACCTCTTTGAACACCGGGGAGCTGTTTTTT
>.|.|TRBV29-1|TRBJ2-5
CSVVGLQETQYF
TGCAGCGTTGTGGGCCTTCAAGAGACCCAGTACTTC
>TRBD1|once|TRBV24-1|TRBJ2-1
CATSGRQGSYNEQFF
TGTGCCACCAGTGGGCGACAGGGCTCCTACAATGAGCAGTTCTTC
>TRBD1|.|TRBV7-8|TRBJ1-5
CASSPRDRSNQPQHF
TGTGCCAGCAGCCCCCGGGACAGAAGCAATCAGCCCCAGCATTTT
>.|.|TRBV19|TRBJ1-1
CASSIGGGTEAFF
TGTGCCAGTAGTATTGGGGGGGGCACTGAAGCTTTCTTT
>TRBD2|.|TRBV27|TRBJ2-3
CASGLGGGTSTDTQYF
TGTGCCAGCGGCTTGGGGGGGGGAACTAGCACAGATACGCAGTATTTT
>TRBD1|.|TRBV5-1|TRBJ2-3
CASSSIGGQGALTDTQYF
TGCGCCAGCAGCTCGATAGGGGGACAGGGTGCTCTCACAGATACGCAGTATTTT
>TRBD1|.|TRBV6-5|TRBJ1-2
CASTPEQGGVYGYTF
TGTGCCAGCACTCCCGAACAGGGGGGGGTCTATGGCTACACCTTC
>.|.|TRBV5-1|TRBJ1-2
CASSSDSRGYTF
TGCGCCAGCAGCTCCGATTCTCGGGGCTACACCTTC
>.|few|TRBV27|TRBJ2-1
CASSRGYNEQFF
TGTGCCAGCAGCAGGGGTTACAATGAGCAGTTCTTC
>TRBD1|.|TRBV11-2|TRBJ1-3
CASSPPGQPNTIYF
TGTGCCAGCAGCCCCCCGGGACAGCCAAACACCATATATTTT
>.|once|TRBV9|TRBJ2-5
CASSWPGEETQYF
TGTGCCAGCTCATGGCCAGGGGAAGAGACCCAGTACTTC
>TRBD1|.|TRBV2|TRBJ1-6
CASSDTGQVDNSPLHF
TGTGCCAGCAGCGACACTGGACAGGTGGATAATTCACCCCTCCACTTT
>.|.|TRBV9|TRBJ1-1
CASSVEGQGIEAFF
TGTGCCAGCAGCGTTGAGGGGCAGGGGATTGAAGCTTTCTTT
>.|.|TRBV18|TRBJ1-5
CASSPDSNSNQPQHF
TGTGCCAGCTCACCAGACAGCAATAGCAATCAGCCCCAGCATTTT